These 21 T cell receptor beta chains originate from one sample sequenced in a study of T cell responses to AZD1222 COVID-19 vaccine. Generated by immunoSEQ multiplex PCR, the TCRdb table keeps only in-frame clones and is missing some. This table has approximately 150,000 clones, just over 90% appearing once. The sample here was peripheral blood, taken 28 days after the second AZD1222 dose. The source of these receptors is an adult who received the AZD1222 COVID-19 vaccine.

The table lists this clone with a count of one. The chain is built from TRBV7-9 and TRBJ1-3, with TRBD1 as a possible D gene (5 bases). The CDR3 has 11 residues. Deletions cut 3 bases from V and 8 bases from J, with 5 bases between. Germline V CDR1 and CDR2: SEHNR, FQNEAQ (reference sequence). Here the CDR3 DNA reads TGTGCCAGCAGCTTGGGGGACACCATATATTTT. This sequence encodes CASSLGDTIYF.

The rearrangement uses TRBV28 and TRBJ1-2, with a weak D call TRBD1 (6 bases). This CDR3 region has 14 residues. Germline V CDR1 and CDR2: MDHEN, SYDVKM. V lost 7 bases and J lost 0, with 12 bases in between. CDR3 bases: TGTGCCAGCACGGACAGCAAAGCTAACTATGGCTACACCTTC. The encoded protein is CASTDSKANYGYTF.

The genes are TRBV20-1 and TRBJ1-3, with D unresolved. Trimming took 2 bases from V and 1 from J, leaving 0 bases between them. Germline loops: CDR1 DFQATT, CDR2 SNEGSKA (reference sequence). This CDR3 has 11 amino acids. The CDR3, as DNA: TGCAGTGCTAGATCTGGAAACACCATATATTTT. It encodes CSARSGNTIYF.

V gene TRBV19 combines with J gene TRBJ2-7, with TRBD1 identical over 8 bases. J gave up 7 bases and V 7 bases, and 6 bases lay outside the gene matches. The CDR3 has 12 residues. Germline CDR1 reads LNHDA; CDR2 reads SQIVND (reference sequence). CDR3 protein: CASKTGVGEQYF. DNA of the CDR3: TGTGCCAGTAAGACAGGGGTAGGGGAGCAGTACTTC.

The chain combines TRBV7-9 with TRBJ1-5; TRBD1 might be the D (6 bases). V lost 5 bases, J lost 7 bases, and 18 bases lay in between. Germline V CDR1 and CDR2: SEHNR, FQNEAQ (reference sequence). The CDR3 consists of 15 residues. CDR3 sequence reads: CASSPSHRVGQPQHF. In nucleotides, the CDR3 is TGTGCCAGCAGCCCTTCCCACAGGGTTGGGCAGCCCCAGCATTTT.

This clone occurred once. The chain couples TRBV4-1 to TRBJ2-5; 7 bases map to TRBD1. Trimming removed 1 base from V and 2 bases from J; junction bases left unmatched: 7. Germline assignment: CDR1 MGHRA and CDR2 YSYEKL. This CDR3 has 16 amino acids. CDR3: CASSQGSRGWQETQYF. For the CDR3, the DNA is TGCGCCAGCAGCCAAGGGTCCAGGGGGTGGCAAGAGACCCAGTACTTC.

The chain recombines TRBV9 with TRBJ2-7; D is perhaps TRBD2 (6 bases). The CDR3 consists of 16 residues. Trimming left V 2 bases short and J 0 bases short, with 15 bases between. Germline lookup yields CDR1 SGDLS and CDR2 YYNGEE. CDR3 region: CASSVSGGTGSYEQYF. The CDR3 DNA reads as TGTGCCAGCAGCGTCTCTGGCGGGACGGGCTCCTACGAGCAGTACTTC.

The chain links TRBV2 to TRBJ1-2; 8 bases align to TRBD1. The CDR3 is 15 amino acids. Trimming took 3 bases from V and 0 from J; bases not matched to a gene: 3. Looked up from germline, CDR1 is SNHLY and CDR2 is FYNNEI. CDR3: CASSEEDRANYGYTF. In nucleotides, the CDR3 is TGTGCCAGCAGTGAGGAGGACAGGGCTAACTATGGCTACACCTTC.

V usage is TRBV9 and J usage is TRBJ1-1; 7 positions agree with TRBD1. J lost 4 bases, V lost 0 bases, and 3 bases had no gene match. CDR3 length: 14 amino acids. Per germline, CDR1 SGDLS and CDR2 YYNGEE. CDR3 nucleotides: TGTGCCAGCAGCGTAGAACAGGGGACCACTGAAGCTTTCTTT. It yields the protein CASSVEQGTTEAFF.

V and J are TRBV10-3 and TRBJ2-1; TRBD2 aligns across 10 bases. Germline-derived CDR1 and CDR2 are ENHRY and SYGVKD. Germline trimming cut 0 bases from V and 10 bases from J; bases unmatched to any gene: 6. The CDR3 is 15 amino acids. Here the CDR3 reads CAISESLAGAPEQFF. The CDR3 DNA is TGTGCCATCAGTGAGTCGCTAGCGGGAGCCCCGGAGCAGTTCTTC.

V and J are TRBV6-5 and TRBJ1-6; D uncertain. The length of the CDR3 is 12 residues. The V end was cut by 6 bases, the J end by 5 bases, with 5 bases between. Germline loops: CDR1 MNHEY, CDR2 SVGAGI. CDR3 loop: CASRQNNSPLHF. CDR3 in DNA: TGTGCCAGCAGACAGAATAATTCACCCCTCCACTTT.

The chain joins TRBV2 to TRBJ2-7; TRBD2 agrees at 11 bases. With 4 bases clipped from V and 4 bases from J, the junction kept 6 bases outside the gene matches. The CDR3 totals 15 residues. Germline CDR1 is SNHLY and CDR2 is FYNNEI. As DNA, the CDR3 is TGTGCCAGCAGTGCCACTAGCGGGAGAGGATACGAGCAGTACTTC. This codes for CASSATSGRGYEQYF. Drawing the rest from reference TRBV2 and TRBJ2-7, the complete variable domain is EPEVTQTPSHQVTQMGQEVILRCVPISNHLYFYWYRQILGQKVEFLVSFYNNEISEKSEIFDDQFSVERPDGSNFTLKIRSTKLEDSAMYFCASSATSGRGYEQYFGPGTRLTVT.

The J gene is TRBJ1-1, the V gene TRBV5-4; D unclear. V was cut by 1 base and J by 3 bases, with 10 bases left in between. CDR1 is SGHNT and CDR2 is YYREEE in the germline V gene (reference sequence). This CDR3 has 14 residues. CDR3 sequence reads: CASSLSPPHTEAFF. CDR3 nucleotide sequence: TGTGCCAGCAGCTTGTCTCCTCCCCACACTGAAGCTTTCTTT.

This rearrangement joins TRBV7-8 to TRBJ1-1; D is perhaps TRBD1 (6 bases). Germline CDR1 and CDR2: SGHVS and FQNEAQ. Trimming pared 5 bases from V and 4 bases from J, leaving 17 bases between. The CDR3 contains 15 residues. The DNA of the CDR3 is TGTGCCAGCAGCCCAGTAAGGCAAGGGGGCACTGAAGCTTTCTTT. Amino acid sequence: CASSPVRQGGTEAFF.

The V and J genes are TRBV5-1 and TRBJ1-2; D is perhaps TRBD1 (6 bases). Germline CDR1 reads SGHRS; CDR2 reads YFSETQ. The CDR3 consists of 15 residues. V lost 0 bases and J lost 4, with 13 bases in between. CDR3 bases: TGCGCCAGCAGCTTGGCCTTAGGGGGTGTCTATGGCTACACCTTC. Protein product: CASSLALGGVYGYTF.

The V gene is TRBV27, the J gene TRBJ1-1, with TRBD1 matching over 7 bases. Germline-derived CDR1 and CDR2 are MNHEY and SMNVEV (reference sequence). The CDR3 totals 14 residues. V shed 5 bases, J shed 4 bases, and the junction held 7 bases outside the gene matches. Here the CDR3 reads CASSPGQETTEAFF. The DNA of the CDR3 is TGTGCCAGCAGTCCCGGACAGGAGACCACTGAAGCTTTCTTT.

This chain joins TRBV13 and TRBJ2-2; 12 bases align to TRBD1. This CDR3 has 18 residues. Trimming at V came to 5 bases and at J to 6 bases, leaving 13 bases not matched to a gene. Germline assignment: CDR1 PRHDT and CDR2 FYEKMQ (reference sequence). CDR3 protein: CASSVIGTGGSNAGELFF. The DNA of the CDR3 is TGTGCCAGCAGCGTCATAGGGACAGGGGGCTCAAACGCCGGGGAGCTGTTTTTT.

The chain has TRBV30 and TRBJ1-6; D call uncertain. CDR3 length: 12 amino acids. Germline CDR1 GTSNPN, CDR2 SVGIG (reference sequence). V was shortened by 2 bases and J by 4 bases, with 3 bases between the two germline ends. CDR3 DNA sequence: TGTGCCTGGAGTTCTTATAATTCACCCCTCCACTTT. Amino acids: CAWSSYNSPLHF. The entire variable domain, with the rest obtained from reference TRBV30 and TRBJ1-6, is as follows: SQTIHQWPATLVQPVGSPLSLECTVEGTSNPNLYWYRQAAGRGLQLLFYSVGIGQISSEVPQNLSASRPQDRQFILSSKKLLLSDSGFYLCAWSSYNSPLHFGNGTRLTVT.

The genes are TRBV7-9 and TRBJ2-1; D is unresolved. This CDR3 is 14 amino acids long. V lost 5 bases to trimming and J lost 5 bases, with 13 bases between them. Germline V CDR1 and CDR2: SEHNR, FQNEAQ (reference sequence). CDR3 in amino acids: CASSPIPGHNEQFF. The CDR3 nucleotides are TGTGCCAGCAGCCCAATCCCGGGTCACAATGAGCAGTTCTTC.

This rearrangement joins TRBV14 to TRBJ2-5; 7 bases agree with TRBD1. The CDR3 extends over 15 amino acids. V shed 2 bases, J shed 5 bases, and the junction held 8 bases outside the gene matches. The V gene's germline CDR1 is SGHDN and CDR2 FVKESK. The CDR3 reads CASSQMTGPEETQYF. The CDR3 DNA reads TGTGCCAGCAGCCAAATGACAGGGCCTGAGGAGACCCAGTACTTC. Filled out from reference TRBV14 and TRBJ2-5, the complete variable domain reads EAGVTQFPSHSVIEKGQTVTLRCDPISGHDNLYWYRRVMGKEIKFLLHFVKESKQDESGMPNNRFLAERTGGTYSTLKVQPAELEDSGVYFCASSQMTGPEETQYFGPGTRLLVL.

CDR3 protein: CASSLYRGPNTGELFF. DNA for the CDR3: TGTGCCAGCAGTTTATATAGGGGCCCCAACACCGGGGAGCTGTTTTTT. The V call is TRBV27, the J call TRBJ2-2, with D possibly being TRBD1 (5 bases). CDR1 MNHEY and CDR2 SMNVEV come from the germline V gene (reference sequence). The CDR3 sequence is 16 residues long. Trimming took off 1 base at V and 2 bases at J, with 11 bases between the two ends.